This record covers a single T cell receptor (beta chain). No antigen is known for it. The data belong to a study of shared clonotypes between healthy human individuals. Study-wide findings and caveats: Limited genetic and exposure-history diversity came from having few donors.

CDR1 is SQVTM, CDR2 ANQGSEA, per germline. The CDR3 has 14 amino acids. With 6 bases removed from V and 10 bases from J, the gap between germline ends came to 25 bases. Sequencing was performed with immunoSEQ multiplex PCR; in TCRdb, only in-frame clones are kept and a portion is missing. The sample holds roughly 1.5 million clones, roughly 98% seen once. Sequencing was carried out using naive CD4+ T cells sorted from blood. Stated subset: CD45RA+ positively selected. The receptor's source is a man aged 25-45 years in good health. The chain recombines TRBV29-1 with TRBJ2-7; a possible D gene is TRBD1 (7 bases). This chain's CDR3 is CSVVRQGGRNIQYF. In DNA form, the CDR3 reads TGCAGCGTCGTTCGACAGGGAGGACGAAATATTCAGTACTTC.